The 19 T cell receptor beta chains in this list originate from one sample, sequenced in a study of cytomegalovirus exposure and HLA in healthy donors. It was with 60 Vbeta and 13 Jbeta primers that the PCR ran. Repertoires were generated with immunoSEQ multiplex PCR, while TCRdb's copy carries only in-frame clones and drops some. Among 30,000 to 35,000 clones listed, roughly 88% were seen once. Sequencing input: PBMCs. These receptors were obtained from a woman between 18 and 29 years old in good health and CMV-seronegative.

This clone was picked up one time. The chain joins TRBV30 to TRBJ2-5; D is perhaps TRBD2 (6 bases). The CDR3 spans 14 residues. Trimming took off 3 bases at V and 5 bases at J, with 16 bases between the two ends. Germline V CDR1 and CDR2: GTSNPN, SVGIG (reference sequence). The CDR3 is CAWSLGGGLETQYF. CDR3 nucleotides: TGTGCCTGGAGCTTGGGTGGAGGGCTCGAGACCCAGTACTTC.

The table lists this clone with a few counts. V usage is TRBV5-4 and J usage is TRBJ2-7; 7 nucleotides line up with TRBD1. Unmatched junction bases numbered 11, after V lost 4 bases and J lost 7 bases. Germline V gives CDR1 SGHNT, CDR2 YYREEE (reference sequence). The CDR3 spans 14 residues. The CDR3: CASSQGDRIGEQYF. The CDR3 bases are TGTGCCAGCAGCCAAGGGGACAGAATTGGGGAGCAGTACTTC.

This clone was seen a handful of times. The genes are TRBV7-2 and TRBJ2-5; TRBD2 is a possible D gene (6 bases). Trimming stripped 9 bases from V and 1 base from J, with 18 bases between. Germline assignment: CDR1 SGHTA and CDR2 FQGNSA. The CDR3 length is 15 residues. For the CDR3, the DNA is TGTGCCAGTAGCCCCCTGAGCGGGCTCCAAGAGACCCAGTACTTC. It specifies CASSPLSGLQETQYF.

The gene calls are TRBV4-2 and TRBJ1-6; no reliable D call. The CDR3 is 17 residues long. The V end lost 0 bases, the J end lost 4 bases, and 13 bases lay between the germline ends. In germline, CDR1 is LGHNA, CDR2 YNFKEQ. The CDR3 is CASSQDYRAFYNSPLHF. CDR3 nucleotide sequence: TGTGCCAGCAGCCAAGATTACAGAGCTTTTTATAATTCACCCCTCCACTTT.

This clone occurred once. The chain employs TRBV14 and TRBJ1-1; TRBD1 aligns across 8 bases. From germline, CDR1 is SGHDN and CDR2 FVKESK. The CDR3 consists of 15 residues. V dropped 0 bases and J dropped 6; count of bases not matched to a gene: 6. DNA of the CDR3: TGTGCCAGCAGCCAAGATTTGGACAGGGTCTCTGAAGCTTTCTTT. Translation gives CASSQDLDRVSEAFF.

The chain joins TRBV30 to TRBJ1-3, with D possibly being TRBD1 (5 bases). V was cut by 0 bases and J by 4 bases, with 10 bases left in between. The CDR3 consists of 14 residues. Germline-derived CDR1 and CDR2 are GTSNPN and SVGIG (reference sequence). In DNA form, the CDR3 reads TGTGCCTGGAGTGTAGGCGCAGGGGGAAACACCATATATTTT. As protein: CAWSVGAGGNTIYF.

This chain joins TRBV7-2 and TRBJ1-6; D unresolved. This CDR3 region has 15 residues. V was pared by 3 bases and J by 2 bases, with 8 bases between. Germline V lookup: CDR1 SGHTA, CDR2 FQGNSA. CDR3 residues: CASSFYGAYNSPLHF. As DNA, the CDR3 is TGTGCCAGCAGCTTTTACGGAGCCTATAATTCACCCCTCCACTTT.

The chain is built from TRBV16 and TRBJ2-7; D not resolved. Germline lookup yields CDR1 KGHSY and CDR2 FQNENV. Trimming removed 4 bases at V and 5 bases at J, with 15 bases between. This CDR3 has 14 amino acids. The CDR3 sequence: CASSPDEVLHEQYF. The CDR3 DNA reads TGTGCCAGCAGCCCCGACGAGGTTCTCCACGAGCAGTACTTC.

The rearrangement joins TRBV28 to TRBJ2-7, with D possibly matching TRBD2 (5 bases). Germline V gives CDR1 MDHEN, CDR2 SYDVKM. Trimming removed 4 bases from V and 5 bases from J, with 15 bases in between. This CDR3 is built from 14 residues. The DNA of the CDR3 is TGTGCCAGCAGTTCCCAAACTAGGCTTGACGAGCAGTACTTC. It is translated as CASSSQTRLDEQYF.

The chain links TRBV7-2 to TRBJ1-6; 7 bases are a match to TRBD1. The germline CDR1 and CDR2 sequences are SGHTA and FQGNSA. The CDR3 has 17 residues. V lost 5 bases and J lost 7; bases outside the gene matches: 14. The CDR3, as DNA: TGTGCCAGCAGCCCGGAGCCCTTGACAGGGAGGAATTCACCCCTCCACTTT. It translates to CASSPEPLTGRNSPLHF.

V and J are TRBV6-4 and TRBJ2-3; maybe TRBD1 (5 bases). The germline V gene encodes CDR1 MRHNA and CDR2 SNTAGT. The V and J ends lost 0 bases and 2 bases respectively, with 9 bases between them. The CDR3 covers 15 residues. The CDR3 sequence is CASSDSTEPTDTQYF. For the CDR3, the DNA is TGTGCCAGCAGTGACTCGACAGAGCCCACAGATACGCAGTATTTT.

The CDR3 loop is CASSSPRPSGGISDTQYF. CDR3 coding DNA: TGTGCCAGCAGCTCACCCCGCCCTAGCGGGGGGATTTCAGATACGCAGTATTTT. The chain recombines TRBV11-1 with TRBJ2-3; 11 bases align to TRBD2. CDR1 and CDR2 from the germline V gene are SGHAT and FQDESV (reference sequence). CDR3 length equals 18 residues. With V trimmed by 4 bases and J by 4 bases, 13 bases remained unmatched. The whole variable domain, filled in from reference TRBV11-1 and TRBJ2-3, reads EAEVAQSPRYKITEKSQAVAFWCDPISGHATLYWYRQILGQGPELLVQFQDESVVDDSQLPKDRFSAERLKGVDSTLKIQPAELGDSAMYLCASSSPRPSGGISDTQYFGPGTRLTVL.

This chain joins TRBV4-2 and TRBJ2-7, with 8 bases fitting TRBD2. Germline CDR1 and CDR2: LGHNA and YNFKEQ. With V trimmed by 2 bases and J by 3 bases, 3 bases remained unmatched. The CDR3 is made up of 14 amino acids. The CDR3 loop is CASSQTGTSYEQYF. The CDR3, as DNA: TGTGCCAGCAGCCAAACCGGGACTAGCTACGAGCAGTACTTC.

This chain links TRBV5-1 with TRBJ1-2; no reliable D call. This CDR3 spans 14 amino acids. Germline V lookup: CDR1 SGHRS, CDR2 YFSETQ. V dropped 0 bases and J dropped 4 bases, with 10 bases sitting between them. Here the CDR3 reads CASSLVSGPYGYTF. CDR3 nucleotide sequence: TGCGCCAGCAGCTTGGTATCCGGTCCCTATGGCTACACCTTC.

The table lists this clone with a count of one. V and J are TRBV27 and TRBJ2-3, with 11 bases aligning to TRBD2. After removal of 6 bases from V and 2 bases from J, the junction contained 7 bases not matched to a gene. CDR1 is MNHEY, CDR2 SMNVEV, per germline (reference sequence). There are 16 residues in the CDR3. The CDR3 region has the DNA TGTGCCAGCAGGGCGACTAGCGGGGCCTCCACAGATACGCAGTATTTT. Translation: CASRATSGASTDTQYF.

The J gene is TRBJ2-7, the V gene TRBV6-6; maybe TRBD1 (6 bases). This CDR3 is built from 14 residues. Germline V CDR1 and CDR2: MNHNY, SVGAGI (reference sequence). V was cut by 6 bases and J by 3 bases, with 15 bases left in between. CDR3 DNA: TGTGCCAGCAGCCGCGAGAGGACAGTCTACGAGCAGTACTTC. This codes for CASSRERTVYEQYF.

A few counts support this clone. V usage is TRBV10-2 and J usage is TRBJ1-1, with TRBD1 matching 8 bases. The CDR3 sequence is 18 residues long. From germline, CDR1 is WSHSY and CDR2 SAAADI. V shed 0 bases, J shed 0 bases, and the junction held 9 bases outside the gene matches. The CDR3 sequence: CASSESNRGGRLNTEAFF. In DNA, the CDR3 is TGCGCCAGCAGTGAGTCGAACAGGGGGGGGAGGTTGAACACTGAAGCTTTCTTT.

The chain combines TRBV6-4 with TRBJ1-1; 8 positions match TRBD1. The J segment lost 8 bases and the V segment lost 5 bases, leaving 10 bases of the junction unmatched. The V gene's germline CDR1 is MRHNA and CDR2 SNTAGT. The CDR3 has 14 residues. CDR3 bases: TGTGCCAGCAGTCCAAAGACCCGGGACAGGGAAGCTTTCTTT. Protein: CASSPKTRDREAFF.

The chain is built from TRBV9 and TRBJ2-6; maybe TRBD2 (5 bases). The germline V and J ends were trimmed by 2 bases and 1 base, with 25 bases remaining between them. The CDR3 is made up of 21 amino acids. Per germline, CDR1 SGDLS and CDR2 YYNGEE. The CDR3 here is CASSVPRPGSVGVSGANVLTF. The CDR3 bases are TGTGCCAGCAGCGTCCCCCGACCGGGATCTGTGGGTGTGTCTGGGGCCAACGTCCTGACTTTC.